The rows below give T cell receptor beta chains drawn from one sample of a study of human thymus T cells. The assay was immunoSEQ multiplex PCR, and TCRdb's table has in-frame clones only and misses some. The top ten hold around 6% of the sample, which has 55,000 to 70,000 clones, 94% seen once. Sequencing used blood. The receptors originated from a boy under two years old with a congenital heart defect but otherwise immunologically healthy. Each CDR3 is given with its conserved first and last residue. Fields, in order: V gene, J gene, clone size, D gene, CDR3 protein, CDR3 DNA. A D gene is named only where the DNA matches it firmly. Expanded clones get a size class; other rows say once, few or many, or leave the size out.

TRBV10-2	TRBJ2-7	once	TRBD2	CATQRRGAIYEQYF	TGCGCCACCCAGAGGCGGGGGGCGATCTACGAGCAGTACTTC
TRBV10-3	TRBJ1-1	.	TRBD1	CAIGAGGEAFF	TGTGCCATCGGGGCAGGGGGTGAAGCTTTCTTT
TRBV7-6	TRBJ2-3	.	.	CASSLGLGTDTQYF	TGTGCCAGCAGCTTAGGACTAGGCACAGATACGCAGTATTTT
TRBV6-1	TRBJ2-2	.	.	CASSGFPTGELFF	TGTGCCAGCAGTGGTTTTCCCACCGGGGAGCTGTTTTTT
TRBV28	TRBJ1-2	.	.	CASGRDTLDYGYTF	TGTGCCAGCGGGCGGGACACCCTAGACTATGGCTACACCTTC
TRBV6-5	TRBJ2-7	few	.	CASSYRHSTYEQYF	TGTGCCAGCAGTTACAGACATTCAACCTACGAGCAGTACTTC
TRBV27	TRBJ2-6	.	.	CASRATLSGANVLTF	TGTGCCAGCAGGGCTACCCTCTCTGGGGCCAACGTCCTGACTTTC
TRBV9	TRBJ2-1	.	TRBD2	CASSVYSGGLNEQFF	TGTGCCAGCAGCGTATATAGCGGGGGGCTGAATGAGCAGTTCTTC
TRBV5-4	TRBJ1-2	.	.	CASSLDTYGYTF	TGTGCCAGCAGCTTGGACACCTATGGCTACACCTTC
TRBV30	TRBJ1-2	.	.	CAWSAGTPFGYTF	TGTGCCTGGAGTGCTGGAACCCCCTTTGGCTACACCTTC
TRBV11-2	TRBJ2-2	once	.	CASSFSENTGELFF	TGTGCCAGCAGCTTCTCCGAGAACACCGGGGAGCTGTTTTTT
TRBV19	TRBJ1-6	.	.	CASSARQASYNSPLHF	TGTGCCAGTAGTGCCCGACAGGCTTCCTATAATTCACCCCTCCACTTT
TRBV28	TRBJ1-4	.	.	CASSLTTRQRNEKLFF	TGTGCCAGCAGTTTAACTACGAGACAACGGAATGAAAAACTGTTTTTT
TRBV27	TRBJ1-1	.	.	CASSPTPGGNTEAFF	TGTGCCAGCAGTCCCACCCCCGGGGGGAACACTGAAGCTTTCTTT
TRBV4-3	TRBJ1-1	.	.	CASSQDLVREAFF	TGCGCCAGCAGCCAAGATCTGGTGAGGGAAGCTTTCTTT
TRBV27	TRBJ2-5	.	TRBD2	CASSSSGRETQYF	TGTGCCAGCAGTTCTAGCGGGAGAGAGACCCAGTACTTC
TRBV9	TRBJ2-1	.	.	CASSARWQGGNEQFF	TGTGCCAGCAGCGCCCGGTGGCAGGGGGGCAATGAGCAGTTCTTC
TRBV6-1	TRBJ1-6	.	.	CASSSRASGNSPLHF	TGTGCCAGCAGCTCCAGGGCCTCGGGAAATTCACCCCTCCACTTT
TRBV29-1	TRBJ2-1	.	.	CSVGDNEQFF	TGCAGCGTTGGAGACAATGAGCAGTTCTTC
TRBV6-5	TRBJ2-4	.	.	CASSRRGAGNIQYF	TGTGCCAGCAGCCGTAGAGGGGCGGGAAACATTCAGTACTTC
TRBV29-1	TRBJ2-1	.	TRBD2	CSGAGLAGGISIHNEQFF	TGCAGCGGGGCGGGACTAGCGGGAGGGATTTCAATCCACAATGAGCAGTTCTTC
TRBV19	TRBJ2-7	.	.	CASSIGGEQYF	TGTGCCAGTAGTATAGGGGGCGAGCAGTACTTC
TRBV5-5	TRBJ2-1	.	.	CASSPWDLWDEQFF	TGTGCCAGCAGCCCTTGGGACTTGTGGGATGAGCAGTTCTTC
TRBV4-2	TRBJ2-3	.	.	CASSQGGGVTPSTDTQYF	TGTGCCAGCAGCCAAGGTGGCGGGGTGACCCCTAGCACAGATACGCAGTATTTT
TRBV19	TRBJ2-7	.	TRBD1	CASSVTGTGDYEQYF	TGTGCCAGTAGTGTTACCGGGACAGGGGACTACGAGCAGTACTTC
TRBV7-2	TRBJ2-5	.	TRBD2	CASSLERGETQYF	TGTGCCAGCAGCTTAGAGCGGGGGGAGACCCAGTACTTC
TRBV7-2	TRBJ2-5	.	.	CASSEVGGQETQYF	TGTGCCAGCAGCGAAGTGGGGGGTCAAGAGACCCAGTACTTC
TRBV6-5	TRBJ1-3	.	.	CASCRGSGNTIYF	TGTGCCAGCTGCAGGGGTTCTGGAAACACCATATATTTT
TRBV6-5	TRBJ2-1	.	TRBD2	CASRHLGLGENEQFF	TGTGCCAGCAGGCACCTGGGACTAGGGGAGAATGAGCAGTTCTTC
TRBV7-2	TRBJ2-3	.	TRBD2	CASSRLAGLLTDTQYF	TGTGCCAGCAGCCGCCTAGCGGGCCTACTCACAGATACGCAGTATTTT
TRBV7-9	TRBJ2-7	once	TRBD1	CASSLERTGKYEQYF	TGTGCCAGCAGCCTGGAAAGGACAGGGAAGTACGAGCAGTACTTC
TRBV5-1	TRBJ2-1	.	TRBD2	CASSPPLAGPYNEQFF	TGCGCCAGCAGCCCACCCCTAGCGGGGCCCTACAATGAGCAGTTCTTC
TRBV5-6	TRBJ2-7	once	.	CASSGISSYEQYF	TGTGCCAGCAGCGGGATAAGCTCCTACGAGCAGTACTTC
TRBV29-1	TRBJ1-3	.	.	CSVLGDPLSGNTIYF	TGCAGCGTCCTCGGTGATCCTCTCTCTGGAAACACCATATATTTT
TRBV15	TRBJ1-1	few	.	CATSLKGNTEAFF	TGTGCCACCAGCCTGAAAGGGAACACTGAAGCTTTCTTT